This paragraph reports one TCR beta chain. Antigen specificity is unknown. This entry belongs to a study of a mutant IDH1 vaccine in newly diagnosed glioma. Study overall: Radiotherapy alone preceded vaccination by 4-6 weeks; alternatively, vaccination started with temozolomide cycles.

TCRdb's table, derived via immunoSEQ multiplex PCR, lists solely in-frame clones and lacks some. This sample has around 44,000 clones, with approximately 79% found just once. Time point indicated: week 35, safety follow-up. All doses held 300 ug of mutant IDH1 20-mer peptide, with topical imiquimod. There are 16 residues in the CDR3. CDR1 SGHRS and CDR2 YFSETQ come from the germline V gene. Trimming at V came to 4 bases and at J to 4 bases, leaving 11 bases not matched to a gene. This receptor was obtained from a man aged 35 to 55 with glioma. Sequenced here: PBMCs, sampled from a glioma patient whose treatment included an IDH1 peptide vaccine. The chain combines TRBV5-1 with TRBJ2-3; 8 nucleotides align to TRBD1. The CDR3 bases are TGCGCCAGCAGCCAGACAGGGGAGGTTGGCGCAGATACGCAGTATTTT. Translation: CASSQTGEVGADTQYF.